Listed below are T cell receptor beta chains from one sample, sequenced in a study of post-analysis software for immune sequencing data. TCRdb re-analysed the PCR reads in MiXCR, keeping a single row per CDR3 protein. The sample lists roughly 410,000 distinct CDR3 sequences; roughly 35% were seen once. Sequenced input: blood. The receptors derive from a girl aged 10 to 17 with multiple sclerosis. The CDR3 runs from the conserved cysteine through the conserved F or W. D genes are given only for firm matches. Clone size is stated in some rows and not others, as once, few, many or a class when expanded.

TRBV29-1,NA,TRBD2,TRBJ2-1,TGCAGCGTTCCTTCTAGCGGGGGGGGGAATGAGCAGTTCTTC,CSVPSSGGGNEQFF
TRBV20-1,NA,TRBD1,TRBJ1-2,TGCAGTGCGAAAGAGGGACAGGGGAACTATGGCTACACCTTC,CSAKEGQGNYGYTF
TRBV6-5,few,NA,TRBJ1-6,TGTGCCAGCAGTCGAGAAGTTAATTCACCCCTCCACTTT,CASSREVNSPLHF
TRBV5-5,NA,NA,TRBJ1-1,TGTGTCAGCAGCTGGGGTCCGGGACCTGAAGCTTTCTTT,CVSSWGPGPEAFF
TRBV6-1,NA,TRBD1,TRBJ2-6,TGTGCCAGCAGCCCGGACAGGGGGTTCTCTGGGGCCAACGTCCTGACTTTC,CASSPDRGFSGANVLTF
TRBV4-1,NA,NA,TRBJ1-6,TGCGCCAGCAGCCAAGATCTGGGACCAGGAGGGATTTCACCCCTCCACTTT,CASSQDLGPGGISPLHF
TRBV11-2,NA,TRBD1,TRBJ2-1,TGTGCCAGCAGCTGGGACAGGGGCAATGAGCAGTTCTTC,CASSWDRGNEQFF
TRBV5-7,NA,NA,TRBJ1-5,TGTGCCAGCAGCTTGGTTTCACAGCCTGATCAGCCCCAGCATTTT,CASSLVSQPDQPQHF
TRBV5-1,NA,NA,TRBJ1-2,TGCGCCAGCAGCGAGGGCCCTAACTATGGCTACACCTTC,CASSEGPNYGYTF
TRBV5-8,few,NA,TRBJ2-3,TGTGCCAGCAGCTTGGGTTCAGTCACAGATACGCAGTATTTT,CASSLGSVTDTQYF
TRBV19,NA,NA,TRBJ1-1,TGTGCCAGCAACCTACTTGGGGACACTGAAGCTTTCTTT,CASNLLGDTEAFF
TRBV9,few,NA,TRBJ2-7,TGTGCCAGCAGCGTAGGCGATAGCTCCTACGAGCAGTACTTC,CASSVGDSSYEQYF
TRBV5-5,NA,NA,TRBJ2-2,TGTGCCAGCAGCCCCGGTAACCTGAACACCGGGGAGCTGTTTTTT,CASSPGNLNTGELFF
TRBV20-1,NA,NA,TRBJ2-3,TGCAGTCCCAACGATCCACAAGGCCAGGCGCAGTATTTT,CSPNDPQGQAQYF
TRBV10-3,few,NA,TRBJ1-1,TGTGCCATCAGCCCCGAGGGCGACACTGAAGCTTTCTTT,CAISPEGDTEAFF
TRBV29-1,few,NA,TRBJ1-2,TGCAGCGTTGGAGAAACTACTTACGGCTATGGCTACACCTTC,CSVGETTYGYGYTF
TRBV27,many,NA,TRBJ1-5,TGTGCCCTTAGGGGACAGCCCCAGCATTTT,CALRGQPQHF